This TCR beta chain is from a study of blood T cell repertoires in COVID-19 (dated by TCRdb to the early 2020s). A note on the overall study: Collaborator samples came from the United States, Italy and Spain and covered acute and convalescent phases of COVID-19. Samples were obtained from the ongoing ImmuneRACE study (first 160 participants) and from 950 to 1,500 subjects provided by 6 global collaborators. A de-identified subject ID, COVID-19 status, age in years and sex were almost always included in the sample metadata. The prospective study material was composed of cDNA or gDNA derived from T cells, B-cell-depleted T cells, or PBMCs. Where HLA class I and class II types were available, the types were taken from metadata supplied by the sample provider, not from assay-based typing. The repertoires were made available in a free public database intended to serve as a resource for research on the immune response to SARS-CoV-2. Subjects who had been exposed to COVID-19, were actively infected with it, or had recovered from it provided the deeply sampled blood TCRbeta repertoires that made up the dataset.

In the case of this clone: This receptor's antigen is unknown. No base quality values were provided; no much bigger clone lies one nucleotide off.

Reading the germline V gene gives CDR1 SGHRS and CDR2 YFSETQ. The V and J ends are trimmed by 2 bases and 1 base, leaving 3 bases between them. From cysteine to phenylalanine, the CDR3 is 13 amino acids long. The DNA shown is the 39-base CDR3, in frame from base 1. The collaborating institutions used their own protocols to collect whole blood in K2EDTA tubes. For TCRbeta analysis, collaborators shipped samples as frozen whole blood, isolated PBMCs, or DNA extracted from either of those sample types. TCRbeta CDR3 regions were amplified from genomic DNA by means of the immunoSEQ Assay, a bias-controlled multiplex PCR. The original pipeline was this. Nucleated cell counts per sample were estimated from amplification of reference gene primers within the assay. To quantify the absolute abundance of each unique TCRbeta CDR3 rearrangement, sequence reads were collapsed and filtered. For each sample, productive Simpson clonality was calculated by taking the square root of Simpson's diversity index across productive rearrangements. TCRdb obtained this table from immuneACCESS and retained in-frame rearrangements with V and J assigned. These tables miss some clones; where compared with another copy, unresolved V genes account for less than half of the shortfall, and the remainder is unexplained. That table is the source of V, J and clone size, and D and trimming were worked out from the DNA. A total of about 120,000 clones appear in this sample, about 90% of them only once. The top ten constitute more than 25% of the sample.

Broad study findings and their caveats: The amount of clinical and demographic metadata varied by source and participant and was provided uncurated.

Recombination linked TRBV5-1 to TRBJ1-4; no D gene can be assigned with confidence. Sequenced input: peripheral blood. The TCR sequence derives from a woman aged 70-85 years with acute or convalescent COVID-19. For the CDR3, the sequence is CASSFGTNEKLFF. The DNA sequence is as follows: TGCGCCAGCAGCTTCGGAACTAATGAAAAACTGTTTTTT.